This T cell receptor (beta chain) was recovered during a study of shared clonotypes between healthy human individuals. Whole-study findings and limits: Naive subsets generally exceeded memory subsets in estimated richness. Non-shared clonotypes showed lower generation probabilities than clonotypes common to all four donors. Clonotype sharing across several donors was observed for around 4.8% of naive CD4 clonotypes.

The CDR3 runs to 12 residues. With 7 bases removed from V and 8 bases from J, the gap between germline ends came to 12 bases. Germline values: CDR1 SNHLY, CDR2 FYNNEI. Points on this clone: Its matching antigen is unknown.

Assay used: immunoSEQ multiplex PCR; TCRdb lists only in-frame clones, some missing. The data hold 2 million to 2.5 million clones, with 80% to 95% observed a single time. This TCR was sampled from a man younger than 35 in good health. Some clones in this sample may be carry-over from other donors' samples. The genes are TRBV2 and TRBJ2-1, with D perhaps matching TRBD2 (5 bases). The sample taken for sequencing was naive CD4+ T cells from PBMCs. Subset noted: CD45RA+ positively selected. The CDR3 region is CASKDPGDEQFF. The CDR3 DNA sequence: TGTGCCAGCAAGGACCCCGGGGATGAGCAGTTCTTC.